Described below is a single TCR beta chain sequence and its context. This specimen belongs to a study of blood T cell repertoires in COVID-19. Study-wide context: T cells, B-cell-depleted T cells, or PBMCs supplied cDNA or gDNA.

Germline-derived CDR1 and CDR2 are GTSNPN and SVGIG (reference sequence). Trimming removed 0 bases from V and 5 bases from J, with 13 bases in between. This CDR3 is 15 amino acids long. How the authors handled the data: Nucleated cell number was recorded as an estimate derived from reference gene primer amplification. Only in-frame clones appear in the TCRdb table, and some are missing; sequencing was by immunoSEQ multiplex PCR. V and J calls and clone size are copied from that table; D and trimming were computed from the DNA. The sample lists around 270,000 clones; around 85% were seen once. The J gene is TRBJ2-2, the V gene TRBV30; tentative D call: TRBD1 (5 bases). Material: PBMCs or T cells enriched from blood (not recorded which). The TCR originated in a young woman who had recovered from COVID-19. CDR3 in DNA: TGTGCCTGGAGTGTACCGACAGCTACTACCGGGGAGCTGTTTTTT. Translated: CAWSVPTATTGELFF. Together with reference TRBV30 and TRBJ2-2, the CDR3 gives the full variable domain: SQTIHQWPATLVQPVGSPLSLECTVEGTSNPNLYWYRQAAGRGLQLLFYSVGIGQISSEVPQNLSASRPQDRQFILSSKKLLLSDSGFYLCAWSVPTATTGELFFGEGSRLTVL.